A single sample is the source of the 22 T cell receptor beta chains below, sequenced in a study of CD8+ T cells in alopecia areata. cDNA reverse transcribed from extracted RNA served as the sequencing template. Only in-frame clones appear in the TCRdb table, and some are missing; sequencing was by immunoSEQ multiplex PCR. The sample lists 110,000 or so clones, 55% to 65% seen once, with around 2.7% in the top ten. Sequenced sample: CD4+ T cells sorted from blood. Source of these receptors: a human donor in good health.

The V call is TRBV6-1, the J call TRBJ1-2; D not resolved. The CDR3 extends over 12 amino acids. Germline V gene data show CDR1 as MNHNS and CDR2 as SASEGT. The ends were cut back, 10 bases at V and 8 bases at J, with 17 bases in the middle. CDR3 region: CATFRVSGGYTF. The CDR3 DNA is TGTGCCACTTTCCGGGTTTCTGGGGGCTACACCTTC.

The chain combines TRBV29-1 with TRBJ2-5, with 8 bases that match TRBD1. V lost 0 bases, J lost 5 bases, and 8 bases stayed unmatched. The CDR3 sequence is 15 residues long. The V gene's germline CDR1 is SQVTM and CDR2 ANQGSEA. The chain's CDR3 is CSVEDLAGGRETQYF. CDR3 nucleotides: TGCAGCGTTGAAGACCTAGCAGGGGGCCGGGAGACCCAGTACTTC.

Points on this clone: The junction shows a germline mismatch at one end, possibly a read error. The chain couples TRBV7-9 to TRBJ2-4; perhaps TRBD1 as D (7 bases). Germline lookup yields CDR1 SEHNR and CDR2 FQNEAQ (reference sequence). This CDR3 contains 12 residues. CDR3 bases: TGTGCCAGCAGCCTCCTGGAGGGACAGCTCTCCTTC. Translation: CASSLLEGQLSF.

This rearrangement joins TRBV7-7 to TRBJ2-4; D is perhaps TRBD1 (6 bases). The CDR3 is 13 amino acids. The germline V and J ends were trimmed by 6 bases and 8 bases, with 14 bases remaining between them. Germline CDR1 and CDR2: SSHAT and FNYEAQ (reference sequence). CDR3 in amino acids: CASSQTGSDIQYF. CDR3 DNA: TGTGCCAGCAGTCAAACAGGGTCTGACATTCAGTACTTC.

J is TRBJ2-5 and V is TRBV23-1; no reliable D call. TRBV23-1 is known as an ORF, though its function is uncertain. The CDR3 is 12 residues long. Trimming removed 0 bases at V and 2 bases at J, with 1 base between. The DNA of the CDR3 is TGCGCCAGCAGTCAATCACAAGAGACCCAGTACTTC. It encodes CASSQSQETQYF.

This clone was seen a handful of times. V and J are TRBV5-6 and TRBJ1-5; 7 positions match TRBD1. This CDR3 has 13 residues. V gave up 4 bases and J gave up 11 bases; unmatched junction bases: 9. Germline V gene sequence: CDR1 SGHDT, CDR2 YYEEEE. The chain's CDR3 is CASSPRQGNTQHF. In DNA, the CDR3 is TGTGCCAGCAGCCCTAGACAGGGTAATACCCAGCATTTT. Using reference TRBV5-6 and TRBJ1-5 for the parts outside the CDR3, the full variable domain is DAGVTQSPTHLIKTRGQQVTLRCSPKSGHDTVSWYQQALGQGPQFIFQYYEEEERQRGNFPDRFSGHQFPNYSSELNVNALLLGDSALYLCASSPRQGNTQHFGDGTRLSIL.

V is TRBV2 and J is TRBJ2-1, with a tentative D call TRBD1 (5 bases). V gave up 4 bases and J gave up 6 bases, with 13 bases separating them. Germline V gene lookup returns CDR1 SNHLY and CDR2 FYNNEI. This CDR3 is built from 14 residues. DNA for the CDR3: TGTGCCAGCAGTGCCCAGGGCGGCAGCAATGAGCAGTTCTTC. It is translated as CASSAQGGSNEQFF.

This chain links TRBV30 with TRBJ1-5, with D perhaps matching TRBD1 (6 bases). Per germline, CDR1 GTSNPN and CDR2 SVGIG (reference sequence). The ends were cut back, 6 bases at V and 5 bases at J, with 14 bases in the middle. This CDR3 contains 13 residues. CDR3 loop: CACRGNRDQPQHF. In nucleotides, the CDR3 is TGTGCCTGCCGGGGGAACAGGGATCAGCCCCAGCATTTT. Drawing the rest from reference TRBV30 and TRBJ1-5, the complete variable domain is SQTIHQWPATLVQPVGSPLSLECTVEGTSNPNLYWYRQAAGRGLQLLFYSVGIGQISSEVPQNLSASRPQDRQFILSSKKLLLSDSGFYLCACRGNRDQPQHFGDGTRLSIL.

The rearrangement uses TRBV30 and TRBJ1-2; D call uncertain. This CDR3 contains 13 residues. Germline loops: CDR1 GTSNPN, CDR2 SVGIG (reference sequence). Trimming pared 5 bases from V and 8 bases from J, leaving 18 bases between. CDR3 nucleotide sequence: TGTGCCTGGGCTGAGCGAGGAACGGTCGGCTACACCTTC. It translates to CAWAERGTVGYTF.

V and J are TRBV18 and TRBJ2-3, with 12 bases matching TRBD2. This CDR3 is built from 16 residues. The ends lost 4 bases at V and 5 bases at J; junction bases unmatched: 7. CDR1 and CDR2 from the germline V gene are KGHSH and LQKENI. CDR3 residues: CASSLATSGGEDTQYF. The CDR3 region has the DNA TGTGCCAGCTCACTCGCGACTAGCGGGGGAGAAGATACGCAGTATTTT.

This clone was seen only a few times. The chain carries TRBV6-6 and TRBJ2-2; weak D call: TRBD1 (6 bases). This CDR3 contains 14 residues. In germline, CDR1 is MNHNY, CDR2 SVGAGI (reference sequence). Trimming removed 6 bases at V and 7 bases at J, with 15 bases between. The chain's CDR3 is CASRMDSASGELFF. CDR3 sequence (DNA): TGTGCCAGCAGAATGGACAGTGCCAGCGGGGAGCTGTTTTTT.

V is TRBV7-8 and J is TRBJ2-4; 7 nucleotides match TRBD2. The germline CDR1 and CDR2 sequences are SGHVS and FQNEAQ. Unmatched junction bases numbered 6, after V lost 1 base and J lost 3 bases. The CDR3 is 16 residues long. CDR3 amino acids: CASSLVFTGGKNIQYF. CDR3 nucleotides: TGTGCCAGCAGCTTAGTGTTCACGGGGGGCAAAAACATTCAGTACTTC.

V and J are TRBV29-1 and TRBJ2-1; D not certain. This CDR3 region has 13 residues. Germline CDR1 and CDR2: SQVTM and ANQGSEA. The germline V and J ends were trimmed by 4 bases and 7 bases, with 14 bases remaining between them. Written as DNA, the CDR3 is TGCAGCGTTGGAATAGGGCCCGGGAATGAGCAGTTCTTC. It is translated as CSVGIGPGNEQFF.

The chain combines TRBV5-8 with TRBJ1-6, with D uncertain. The germline CDR1 and CDR2 sequences are SGHTS and YDEGEE. The CDR3 is 13 amino acids. The ends were cut back, 2 bases at V and 7 bases at J, with 7 bases in the middle. The CDR3 sequence: CASSFEVNSPLHF. Written as DNA, the CDR3 is TGTGCCAGCAGCTTCGAGGTGAATTCACCCCTCCACTTT.

The chain is built from TRBV15 and TRBJ1-5; D is unclear. The CDR3 is 14 residues long. Germline loops: CDR1 LNHNV, CDR2 YYDKDF (reference sequence). V was clipped by 0 bases and J by 6 bases, with 9 bases between them. The CDR3 protein is CATSRDPGVQPQHF. DNA for the CDR3: TGTGCCACCAGCAGAGATCCCGGGGTTCAGCCCCAGCATTTT.

The rearrangement links TRBV5-6 to TRBJ1-1; perhaps TRBD1 as D (5 bases). CDR3 size: 15 residues. Germline lookup yields CDR1 SGHDT and CDR2 YYEEEE. Trimming removed 4 bases at V and 3 bases at J, with 16 bases between. CDR3 sequence: CASSLGPQVDTEAFF. For the CDR3, the DNA is TGTGCCAGCAGCCTGGGACCGCAAGTTGACACTGAAGCTTTCTTT.

The chain has TRBV30 and TRBJ1-5; weak D call: TRBD1 (5 bases). Trimming cost V 6 bases and J 7 bases, with 13 bases left between them. CDR3 length equals 12 residues. Germline CDR1 GTSNPN, CDR2 SVGIG (reference sequence). DNA for the CDR3: TGTGCCTGCCAACGGGGGGTCCAGCCCCAGCATTTT. Translated: CACQRGVQPQHF.

The chain links TRBV29-1 to TRBJ1-3; D unclear. Trimming removed 1 base from V and 4 bases from J, with 8 bases in between. Germline V CDR1 and CDR2: SQVTM, ANQGSEA. The CDR3 is made up of 13 amino acids. The CDR3 is CSVEVRPGNTIYF. The CDR3 bases are TGCAGCGTTGAAGTCCGGCCCGGAAACACCATATATTTT.

In DNA, the CDR3 is TGTGCCAGCAGCTTGGTTGGCAGGATGAACTACGAGCAGTACTTC. Translation gives CASSLVGRMNYEQYF. The chain joins TRBV5-5 to TRBJ2-7; D gene uncertain. CDR1 and CDR2 from the germline V gene are SGHKS and YYEKEE (reference sequence). The CDR3 runs to 15 residues. Trimming pared 0 bases from V and 3 bases from J, leaving 13 bases between.

The chain links TRBV10-1 to TRBJ2-7; perhaps TRBD1 as D (5 bases). The V gene's germline CDR1 is WNHNN and CDR2 SYGVQD (reference sequence). CDR3 length: 12 residues. The V gene lost 7 bases and the J gene lost 5 bases, with 12 bases spanning the gap. CDR3 residues: CASNDSPHEQYF. DNA of the CDR3: TGCGCCAGCAATGACAGTCCACACGAGCAGTACTTC.

The V gene is TRBV19, the J gene TRBJ2-5, with D unclear. From germline, CDR1 is LNHDA and CDR2 SQIVND (reference sequence). CDR3 length: 11 residues. V gave up 11 bases and J gave up 2 bases, with 9 bases separating them. The CDR3 DNA follows: TGTGCCCCCCCTCGTCAAGAGACCCAGTACTTC. Its translation: CAPPRQETQYF.

The CDR3 nucleotides read TGTGCCAGCAGTCGGGCGGGGAACACCGGGGAGCTGTTTTTT. Amino acid sequence: CASSRAGNTGELFF. The V gene is TRBV25-1, the J gene TRBJ2-2; tentative D call: TRBD2 (5 bases). This CDR3 region has 14 residues. Germline V gives CDR1 MGHDK, CDR2 SYGVNS. V was cut by 5 bases and J by 1 base, with 8 bases left in between.